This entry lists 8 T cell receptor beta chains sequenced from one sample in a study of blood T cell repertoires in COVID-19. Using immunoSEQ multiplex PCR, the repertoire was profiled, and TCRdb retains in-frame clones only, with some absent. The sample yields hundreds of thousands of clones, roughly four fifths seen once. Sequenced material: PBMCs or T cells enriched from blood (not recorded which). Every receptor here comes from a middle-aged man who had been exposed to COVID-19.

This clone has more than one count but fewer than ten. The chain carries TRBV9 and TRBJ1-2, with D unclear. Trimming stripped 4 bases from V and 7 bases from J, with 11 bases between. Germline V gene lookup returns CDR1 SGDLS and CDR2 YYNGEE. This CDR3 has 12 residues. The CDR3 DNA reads TGTGCCAGCAGCTCACAGTTGCGTGGCTACACCTTC. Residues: CASSSQLRGYTF.

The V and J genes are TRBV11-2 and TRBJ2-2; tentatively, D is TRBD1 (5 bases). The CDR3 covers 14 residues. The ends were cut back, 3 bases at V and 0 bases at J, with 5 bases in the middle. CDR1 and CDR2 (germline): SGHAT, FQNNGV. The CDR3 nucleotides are TGTGCCAGCAGCTTGGACACGAACACCGGGGAGCTGTTTTTT. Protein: CASSLDTNTGELFF.

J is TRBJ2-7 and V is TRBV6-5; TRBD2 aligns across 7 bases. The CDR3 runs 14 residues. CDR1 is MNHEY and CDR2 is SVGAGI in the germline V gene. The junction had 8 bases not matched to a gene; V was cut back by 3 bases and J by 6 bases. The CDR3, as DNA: TGTGCCAGCAGTTATGTGGGGGGGGTCGGCGAGCAGTACTTC. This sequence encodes CASSYVGGVGEQYF.

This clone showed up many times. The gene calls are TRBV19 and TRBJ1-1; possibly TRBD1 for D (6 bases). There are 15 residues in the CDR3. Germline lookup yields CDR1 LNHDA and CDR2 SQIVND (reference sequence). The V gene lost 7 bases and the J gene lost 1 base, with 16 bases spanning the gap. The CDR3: CASKKSGQPNTEAFF. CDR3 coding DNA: TGTGCCAGTAAGAAGAGCGGACAGCCGAACACTGAAGCTTTCTTT. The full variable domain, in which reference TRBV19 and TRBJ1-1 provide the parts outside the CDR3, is DGGITQSPKYLFRKEGQNVTLSCEQNLNHDAMYWYRQDPGQGLRLIYYSQIVNDFQKGDIAEGYSVSREKKESFPLTVTSAQKNPTAFYLCASKKSGQPNTEAFFGQGTRLTVV.

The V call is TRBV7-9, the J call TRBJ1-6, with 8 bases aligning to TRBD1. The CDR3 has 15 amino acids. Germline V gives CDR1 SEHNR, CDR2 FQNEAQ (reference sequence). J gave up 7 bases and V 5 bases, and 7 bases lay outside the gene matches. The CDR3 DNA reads TGTGCCAGCAGCCGGGACAGGTCAGGAAATTCACCCCTCCACTTT. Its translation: CASSRDRSGNSPLHF.

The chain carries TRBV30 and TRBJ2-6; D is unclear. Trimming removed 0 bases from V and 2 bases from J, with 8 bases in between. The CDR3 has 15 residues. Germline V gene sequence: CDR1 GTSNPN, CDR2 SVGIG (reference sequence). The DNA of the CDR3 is TGTGCCTGGAGTGTACATGGTACTGGGGCCAACGTCCTGACTTTC. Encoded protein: CAWSVHGTGANVLTF.

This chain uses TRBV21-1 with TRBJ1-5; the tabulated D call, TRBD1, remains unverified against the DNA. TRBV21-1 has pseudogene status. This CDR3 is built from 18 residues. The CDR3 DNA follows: TGTGCCAGCAGCAAAGCGCTTTATAGGACAGGGGGATCTCAGCCCCAGCATTTT. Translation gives CASSKALYRTGGSQPQHF.

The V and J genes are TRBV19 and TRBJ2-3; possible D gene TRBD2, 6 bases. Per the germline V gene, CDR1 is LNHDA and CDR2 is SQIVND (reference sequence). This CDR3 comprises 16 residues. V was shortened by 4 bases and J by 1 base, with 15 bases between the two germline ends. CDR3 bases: TGTGCCAGTAGTACAATAACTAGCTCCCGCACAGATACGCAGTATTTT. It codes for CASSTITSSRTDTQYF. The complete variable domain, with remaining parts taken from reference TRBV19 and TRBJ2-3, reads DGGITQSPKYLFRKEGQNVTLSCEQNLNHDAMYWYRQDPGQGLRLIYYSQIVNDFQKGDIAEGYSVSREKKESFPLTVTSAQKNPTAFYLCASSTITSSRTDTQYFGPGTRLTVL.